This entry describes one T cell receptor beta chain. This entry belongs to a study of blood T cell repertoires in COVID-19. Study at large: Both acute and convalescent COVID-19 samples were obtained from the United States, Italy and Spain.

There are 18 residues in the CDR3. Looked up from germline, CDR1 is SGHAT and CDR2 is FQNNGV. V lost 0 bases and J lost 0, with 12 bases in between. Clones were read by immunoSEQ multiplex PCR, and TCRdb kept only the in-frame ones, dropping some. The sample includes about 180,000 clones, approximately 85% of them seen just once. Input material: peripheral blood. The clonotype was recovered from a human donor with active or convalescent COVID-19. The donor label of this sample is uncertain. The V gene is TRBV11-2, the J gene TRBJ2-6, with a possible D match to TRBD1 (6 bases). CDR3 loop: CASSLDRTAHSGANVLTF. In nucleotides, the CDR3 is TGTGCCAGCAGCTTAGATAGGACAGCTCACTCTGGGGCCAACGTCCTGACTTTC.